Listed here is a single T cell receptor beta chain. What antigen it recognizes has not been identified. Nothing much larger sits one base from this clone, and base qualities are not available. Genomic DNA was used as template for profiling of TCR beta VDJ combinations and CDR3 sequences. TCR repertoire sequencing was run on an Illumina HiSeq 2000. The paper's data handling went like this. TRBV/TRBJ rearrangement plots, CDR3 size and DJ length profiles, and Simpson's diversity index were used to assess repertoires. The most abundant DNA sequence in the deep sequencing data was defined as the immunodominant clone. CDR3 amino acid sequences were screened for sharing across subjects and were compared with published repertoires and the VDJdb database. The public sequencing data were trimmed at Q25 with fastp and processed into clonotypes with MiXCR by TCRdb, which kept only in-frame beta chains. Each entry is one CDR3 protein sequence, shown with its most common DNA and genes. TCRdb assigned the V and J calls; the authors' analysis was not used. Present in this sample are fewer than 300,000 distinct CDR3 sequences, 65% to 90% of which were seen just once. Of the sample, roughly 42% is held by the ten largest clones.

V gives up 11 bases and J gives up 5 bases, and the segment between their germline ends measures 15 bases. CDR1 and CDR2 are drawn from the germline V gene: SGHVS, FNYEAQ. The CDR3 runs 12 amino acids, cysteine and phenylalanine included. The kept DNA is CDR3 alone, 36 bases in frame from the first base. The data belong to a study of CD8+CD57+ T cells in acquired aplastic anemia listed by TCRdb under 2018. Some background on the complete study: On average, sorted CD4+ and CD8+ cells yielded roughly 3.4 ug of extracted DNA, with a range of about 0.19 to 30 ug. CD8+CD57+ expansion was defined as a frequency above the mean frequency observed in healthy subjects. Overall study outcomes, separate from this receptor: Twenty-nine CD8+ CDR3 sequences were shared between patients and controls but appeared highly expressed in patients and within their immunodominant clones. Between patients and healthy controls, no significant difference in CD8+ Simpson's diversity was found (P=0.060).

Expansion of CD8+CD57+ cells had been shown by flow cytometry in the patients chosen for sequencing. Severe acquired aplastic anemia was diagnosed in all patients according to International Study of Aplastic Anemia and Agranulocytosis and Camitta criteria. At the time blood was sampled, none of the patients had received any therapy. In this study, sorted CD4+ and CD8+ T cells from the blood of healthy subjects and of severe aplastic anemia patients had their TCR repertoires deep-sequenced. Patients were enrolled in the USA under clinicaltrials.gov protocols 00001620, 01623167, 00001397, 00071045, 00081523 and 00961064. Ficoll-Paque density gradient centrifugation was used to isolate peripheral blood mononuclear cells. Before DNA extraction, CD4+ and CD8+ T cells were sorted by FACS or by magnetic beads.

This chain joins TRBV7-6 to TRBJ2-5; the D gene is possibly TRBD1, with 6 bases matching. The receptor's source is a human donor with aplastic anemia. The sequenced sample was sorted CD4+, CD8+, or CD8+CD57+ T cells (not recorded which) from PBMCs. At the DNA level, the sequence is TGTGCCGGACAGTTGGCTGTGGAGACCCAGTACTTC. This is translated as CAGQLAVETQYF.